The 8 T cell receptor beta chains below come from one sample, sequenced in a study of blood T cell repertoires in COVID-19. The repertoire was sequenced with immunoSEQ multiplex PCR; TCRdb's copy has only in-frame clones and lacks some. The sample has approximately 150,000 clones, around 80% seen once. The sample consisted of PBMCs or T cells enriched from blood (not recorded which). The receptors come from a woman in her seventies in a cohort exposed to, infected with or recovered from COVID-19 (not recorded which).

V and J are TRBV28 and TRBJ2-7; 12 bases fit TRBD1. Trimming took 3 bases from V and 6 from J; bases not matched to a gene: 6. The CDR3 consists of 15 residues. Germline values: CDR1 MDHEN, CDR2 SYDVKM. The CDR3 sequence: CASSFYGTGGPEQYF. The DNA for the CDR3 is TGTGCCAGCAGTTTTTATGGGACAGGGGGCCCCGAGCAGTACTTC.

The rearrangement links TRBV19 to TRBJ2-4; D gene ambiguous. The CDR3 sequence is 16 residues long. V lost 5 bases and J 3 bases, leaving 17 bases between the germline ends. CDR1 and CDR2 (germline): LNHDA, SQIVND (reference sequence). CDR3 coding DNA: TGTGCCAGTAGTTCCCTATTAGAGGTGGGCAAAAACATTCAGTACTTC. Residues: CASSSLLEVGKNIQYF.

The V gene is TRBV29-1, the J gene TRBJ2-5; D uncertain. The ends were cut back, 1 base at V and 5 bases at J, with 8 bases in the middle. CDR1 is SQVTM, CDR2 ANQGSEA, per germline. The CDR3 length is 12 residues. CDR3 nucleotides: TGCAGCGTTGAAGGAGGAGAGGAGACCCAGTACTTC. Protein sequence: CSVEGGEETQYF.

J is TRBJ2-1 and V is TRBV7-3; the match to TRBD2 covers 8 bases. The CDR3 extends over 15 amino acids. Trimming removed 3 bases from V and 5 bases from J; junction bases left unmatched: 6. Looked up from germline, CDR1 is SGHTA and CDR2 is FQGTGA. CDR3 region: CASSFAGGRDNEQFF. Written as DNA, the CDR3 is TGTGCCAGCAGCTTTGCGGGAGGCAGGGACAATGAGCAGTTCTTC.

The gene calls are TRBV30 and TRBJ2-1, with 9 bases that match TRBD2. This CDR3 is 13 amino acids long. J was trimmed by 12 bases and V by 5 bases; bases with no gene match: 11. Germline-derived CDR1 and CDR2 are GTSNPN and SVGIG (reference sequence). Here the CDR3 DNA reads TGTGCCTGGGGAACCGGGACTAGCCCCCGGCAGTTCTTC. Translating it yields CAWGTGTSPRQFF.

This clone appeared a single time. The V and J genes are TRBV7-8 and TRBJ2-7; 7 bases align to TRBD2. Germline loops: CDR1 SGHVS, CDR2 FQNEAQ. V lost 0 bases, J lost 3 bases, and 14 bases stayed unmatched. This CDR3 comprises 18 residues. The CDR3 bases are TGTGCCAGCAGCTTAGCGGGGGGGTGGACTAGAGACCACTACGAGCAGTACTTC. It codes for CASSLAGGWTRDHYEQYF.

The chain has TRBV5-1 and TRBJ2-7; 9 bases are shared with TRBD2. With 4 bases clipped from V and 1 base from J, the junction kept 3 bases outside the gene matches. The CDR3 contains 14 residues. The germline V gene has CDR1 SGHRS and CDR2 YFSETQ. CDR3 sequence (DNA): TGCGCCAGCAGCGCGGGAGGGGGATCCTACGAGCAGTACTTC. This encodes CASSAGGGSYEQYF.

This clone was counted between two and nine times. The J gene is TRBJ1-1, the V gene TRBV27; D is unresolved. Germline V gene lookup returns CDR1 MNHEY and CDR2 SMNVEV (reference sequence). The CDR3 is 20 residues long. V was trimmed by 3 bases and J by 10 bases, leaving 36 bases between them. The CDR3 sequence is CASSFPGADISSERRWGAFF. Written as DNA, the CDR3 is TGTGCCAGCAGTTTTCCGGGAGCGGATATATCTTCTGAACGTCGGTGGGGAGCTTTCTTT.